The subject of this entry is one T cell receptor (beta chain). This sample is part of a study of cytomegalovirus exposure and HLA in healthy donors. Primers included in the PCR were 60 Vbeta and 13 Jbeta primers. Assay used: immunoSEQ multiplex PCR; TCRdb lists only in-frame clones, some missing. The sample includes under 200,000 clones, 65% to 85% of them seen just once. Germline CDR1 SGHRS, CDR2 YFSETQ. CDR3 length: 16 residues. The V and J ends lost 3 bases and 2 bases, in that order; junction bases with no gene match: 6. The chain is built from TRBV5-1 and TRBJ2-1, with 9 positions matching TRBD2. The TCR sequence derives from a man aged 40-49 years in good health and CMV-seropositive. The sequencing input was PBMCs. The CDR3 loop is CASSSEAGGTYNEQFF. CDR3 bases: TGCGCCAGCAGCTCGGAAGCGGGGGGAACCTACAATGAGCAGTTCTTC. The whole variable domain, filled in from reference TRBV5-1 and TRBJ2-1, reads KAGVTQTPRYLIKTRGQQVTLSCSPISGHRSVSWYQQTPGQGLQFLFEYFSETQRNKGNFPGRFSGRQFSNSRSEMNVSTLELGDSALYLCASSSEAGGTYNEQFFGPGTRLTVL.